Included here is one T cell receptor (beta chain) sequence, with context. Its antigen is still unknown. Cultured CD4+ T cells had their DNA profiled by the Oncomine TCR Beta short-read assay. Genomic DNA was isolated from CD4+ T cells that had been cultured. MiXCR, run by TCRdb on the PCR reads, gives a single entry per CDR3 protein. This table has around 10,000 distinct CDR3 sequences, less than 35% appearing once. Treatment of the sample: approximately nine-day PBMC culture with coronavirus spike peptide pools or control peptides (ViraFEST assay). Ahead of the COVID-19 pandemic (2011-2018), the CD4+ T cells of the unexposed donor were collected. It was on days 3 and 7 that half the medium was replaced with fresh IL-2 medium. Investigators isolated CD4+ T cells by negative selection after roughly 10 days of culture. The source of the sample is a study of vaccination and CD4 T cells after COVID-19. Study context: The peptides that stimulated the cells were overlapping spike peptides from SARS-CoV-2, HCoV-NL63, HCoV-OC43 and HCoV-229E. Every culture used as a control got a CEFX pool, an HIV-1 Nef pool, or no peptide.

The CDR3 loop spans 14 amino acids. Trimming took 3 bases from V and 2 from J, leaving 11 bases between them. The chain has TRBV23-1 and TRBJ2-7; D not resolved. TRBV23-1 has ORF status, its function being uncertain. This sequence was found in a human donor in good health. The sequencing sample was made of CD4+ T cells from blood, cultured in vitro. CDR3 sequence: CASSHHHLTYEQYF. The CDR3 DNA reads TGCGCCAGCAGTCATCACCACCTTACCTACGAGCAGTACTTC.